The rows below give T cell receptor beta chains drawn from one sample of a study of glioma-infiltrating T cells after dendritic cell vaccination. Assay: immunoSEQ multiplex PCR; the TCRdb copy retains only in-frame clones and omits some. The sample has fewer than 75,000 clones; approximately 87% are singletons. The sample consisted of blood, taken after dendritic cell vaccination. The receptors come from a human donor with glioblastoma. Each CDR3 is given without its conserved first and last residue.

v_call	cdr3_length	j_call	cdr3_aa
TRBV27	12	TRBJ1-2	ASSLFRGHYGYT
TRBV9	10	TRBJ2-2	ASSVAAGELF
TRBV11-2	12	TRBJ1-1	ASSLGGGNTEAF
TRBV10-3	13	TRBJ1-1	AISAQGAQNTEAF
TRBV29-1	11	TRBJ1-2	SVCPGTGPGYT
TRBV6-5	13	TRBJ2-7	ASSYLPDRGLEQY
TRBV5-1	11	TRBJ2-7	ASSWDTSYEQY
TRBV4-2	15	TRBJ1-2	ASSHWDRGDSNYGYT
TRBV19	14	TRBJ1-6	ASSETGSSYNSPLH
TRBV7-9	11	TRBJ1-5	ASSLAGTQPQH
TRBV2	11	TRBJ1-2	ASKTGGGYGYT
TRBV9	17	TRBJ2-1	ASSVVGLAGSSSYNEQF
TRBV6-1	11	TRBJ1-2	ASSHRTGYGYT
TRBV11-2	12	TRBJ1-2	ASSVGTGFYGYT
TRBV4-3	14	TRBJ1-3	ASSQFGTGLGNTIY
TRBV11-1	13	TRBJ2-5	ASSTRQAIQETQY
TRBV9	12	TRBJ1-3	ASSVDNSGNTIY
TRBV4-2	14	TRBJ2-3	ASSHGSGGGSDTQY
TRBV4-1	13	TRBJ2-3	ASSQEERDTDTQY
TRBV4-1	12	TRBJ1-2	ASSQDAQNYGYT
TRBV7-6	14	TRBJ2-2	ASSLESRGNTGELF
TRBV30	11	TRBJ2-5	AWGAGGGETQY
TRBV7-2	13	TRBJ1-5	ASSLIAGGNQPQH
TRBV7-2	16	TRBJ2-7	ASSLEGPGGQGAYEQY
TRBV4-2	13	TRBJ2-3	ASRRGASDTDTQY
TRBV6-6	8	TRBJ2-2	ATYSGELF
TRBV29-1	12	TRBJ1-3	SVRTGSSGNTIY
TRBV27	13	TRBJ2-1	ASSSRQGFNREQF
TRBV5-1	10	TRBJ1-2	ASSSDIGGYT
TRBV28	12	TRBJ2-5	ASSPSGGQETQY
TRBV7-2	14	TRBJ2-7	ASSLAPGQGAHEQY
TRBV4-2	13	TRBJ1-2	ASSHDRDRGQGYT
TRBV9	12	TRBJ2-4	ASSVGAAKNIQY
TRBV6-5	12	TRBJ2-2	ASSLAGVGIELF
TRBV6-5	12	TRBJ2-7	ASRLKRDSSWQY
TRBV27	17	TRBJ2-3	ASSLSQFGGVIRPDTQY
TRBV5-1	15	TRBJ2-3	ASSVSGTGGVMDTQY
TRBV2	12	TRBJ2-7	ASSVLTGLYEQY
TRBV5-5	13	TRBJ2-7	ASSLSGTSSYEQY
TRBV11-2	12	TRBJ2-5	ASSPGQGKETQY
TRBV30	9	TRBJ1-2	AWSEGHGYT
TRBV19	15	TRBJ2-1	ASSISLASGELNEQF
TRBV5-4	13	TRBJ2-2	ASSPLTANTGELF
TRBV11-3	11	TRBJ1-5	ASSLEYNQPQH
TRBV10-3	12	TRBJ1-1	AISESQGTSEAF